This T cell receptor beta chain is drawn from a study of blood T cell repertoires in COVID-19. Across the whole study: Samples taken during acute and convalescent COVID-19 were collected in the United States, Italy and Spain. PBMCs, B-cell-depleted T cells, or T cells provided the cDNA or gDNA that made up the material.

There are 15 residues in the CDR3. The germline gives CDR1 SGDLS, CDR2 YYNGEE. Trimming removed 0 bases at V and 0 bases at J, with 4 bases between. Authors' methods: Amplified reference gene primers provided the basis for estimating nucleated cell counts. TCRdb's copy holds only in-frame clones and misses some; the assay was immunoSEQ multiplex PCR. V and J calls and clone size are as listed in that table; D and trimming were resolved from the DNA. In the table there are about 120,000 clones, around 89% of which are singletons. This clone showed up just a few times. The sequenced sample consisted of peripheral blood. The TCR sequence derives from a woman aged 55-70 years with COVID-19, enrolled during active disease. The rearrangement links TRBV9 to TRBJ1-6, with no clear D. The CDR3 reads CASSVESSYNSPLHF. The CDR3 bases are TGTGCCAGCAGCGTAGAGAGCTCCTATAATTCACCCCTCCACTTT.